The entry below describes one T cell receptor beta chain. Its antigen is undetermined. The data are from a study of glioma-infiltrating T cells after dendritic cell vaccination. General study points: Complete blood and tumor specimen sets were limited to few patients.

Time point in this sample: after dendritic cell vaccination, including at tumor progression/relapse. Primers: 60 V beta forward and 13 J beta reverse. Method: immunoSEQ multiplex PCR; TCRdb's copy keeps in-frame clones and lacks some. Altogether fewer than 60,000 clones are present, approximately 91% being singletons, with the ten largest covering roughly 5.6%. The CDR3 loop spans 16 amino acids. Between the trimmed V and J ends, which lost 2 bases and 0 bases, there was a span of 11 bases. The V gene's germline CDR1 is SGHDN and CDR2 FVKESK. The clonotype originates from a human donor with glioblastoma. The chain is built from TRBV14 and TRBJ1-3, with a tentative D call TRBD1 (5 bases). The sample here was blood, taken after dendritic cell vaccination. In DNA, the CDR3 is TGTGCCAGCAGCCAATACCCAGGGCGCTCTGGAAACACCATATATTTT. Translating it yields CASSQYPGRSGNTIYF.